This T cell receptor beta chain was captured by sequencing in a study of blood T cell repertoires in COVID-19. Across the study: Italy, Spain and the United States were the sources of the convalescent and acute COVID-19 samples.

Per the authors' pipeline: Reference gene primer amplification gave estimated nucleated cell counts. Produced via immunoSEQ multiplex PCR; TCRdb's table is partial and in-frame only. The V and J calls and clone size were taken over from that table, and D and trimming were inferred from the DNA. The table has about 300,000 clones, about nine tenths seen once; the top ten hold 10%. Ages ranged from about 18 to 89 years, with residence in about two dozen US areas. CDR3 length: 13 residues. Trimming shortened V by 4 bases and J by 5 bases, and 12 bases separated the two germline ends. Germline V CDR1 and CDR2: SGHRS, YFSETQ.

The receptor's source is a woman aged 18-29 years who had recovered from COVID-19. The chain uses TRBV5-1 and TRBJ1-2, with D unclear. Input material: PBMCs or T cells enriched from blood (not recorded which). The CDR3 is CASSPDQTYGYTF. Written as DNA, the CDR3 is TGCGCCAGCAGCCCAGATCAGACATATGGCTACACCTTC.